This T cell receptor beta chain was obtained from a study of blood T cell repertoires in COVID-19. How the authors handled the data: Reference gene primers were amplified, and this amplification served to estimate nucleated cell counts. The data were produced by immunoSEQ multiplex PCR, yet TCRdb's version contains in-frame clones alone and is incomplete. V and J calls and clone size are as listed in that table; D and trimming were resolved from the DNA. Of around 160,000 clones listed, approximately 83% were seen once; the top ten hold 6.5% to 9.5%. CDR3 length: 14 amino acids. Germline V gene data show CDR1 as LGHDT and CDR2 as YNNKEL (reference sequence). V was shortened by 4 bases and J by 2 bases, with 9 bases between the two germline ends.

The sequenced sample consisted of peripheral blood. This chain joins TRBV3-1 (or the pseudogene TRBV3-2) and TRBJ2-4; the D gene is possibly TRBD1 (6 bases). This clonotype was sampled from a woman between 55 and 75 years old with COVID-19, enrolled during active disease. The CDR3 here is CASSPTGTKNIQYF. Here the CDR3 DNA reads TGTGCCAGCAGCCCAACAGGGACCAAAAACATTCAGTACTTC.